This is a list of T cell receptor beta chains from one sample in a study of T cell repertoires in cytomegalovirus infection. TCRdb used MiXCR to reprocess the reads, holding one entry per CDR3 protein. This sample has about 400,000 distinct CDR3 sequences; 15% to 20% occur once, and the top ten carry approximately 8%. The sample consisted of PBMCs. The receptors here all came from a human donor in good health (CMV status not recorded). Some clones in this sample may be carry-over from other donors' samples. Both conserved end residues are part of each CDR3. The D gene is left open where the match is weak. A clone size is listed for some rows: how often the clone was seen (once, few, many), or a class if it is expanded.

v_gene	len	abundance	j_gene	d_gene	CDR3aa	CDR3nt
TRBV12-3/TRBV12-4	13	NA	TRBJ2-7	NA	CASSLGRENEQYF	TGTGCCAGCAGCCTAGGAAGGGAAAACGAGCAGTACTTC
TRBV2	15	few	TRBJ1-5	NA	CASSEDRTGLQPQHF	TGTGCCAGCAGTGAAGATAGAACAGGTTTACAGCCCCAGCATTTT
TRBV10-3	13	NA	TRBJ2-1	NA	CAISERGDNEQFF	TGTGCCATCAGTGAAAGGGGGGACAATGAGCAGTTCTTC
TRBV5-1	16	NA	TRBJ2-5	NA	CASSLAETKEGQTQYF	TGCGCCAGCAGCTTGGCGGAGACTAAAGAGGGGCAGACCCAGTACTTC
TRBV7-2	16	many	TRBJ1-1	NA	CASSLAFGGVNTEAFF	TGTGCCAGCAGCTTAGCGTTTGGGGGCGTGAACACTGAAGCTTTCTTT
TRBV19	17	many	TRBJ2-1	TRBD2	CASSIVLAGKKYNEQFF	TGTGCCAGTAGTATAGTGCTAGCGGGGAAAAAATACAATGAGCAGTTCTTC
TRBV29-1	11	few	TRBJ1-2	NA	CSVSGGRGYTF	TGCAGCGTAAGCGGCGGGAGAGGCTACACCTTC
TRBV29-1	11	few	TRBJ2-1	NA	CSVVNYNEQFF	TGCAGCGTCGTGAACTACAATGAGCAGTTCTTC
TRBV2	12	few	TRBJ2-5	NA	CASSVAQETQYF	TGTGCCAGCAGTGTGGCCCAAGAGACCCAGTACTTC
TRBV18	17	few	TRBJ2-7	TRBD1	CASSPRFGGQGANEQYF	TGTGCCAGCTCACCAAGGTTTGGAGGTCAGGGGGCCAACGAGCAGTACTTC
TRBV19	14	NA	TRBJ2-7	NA	CASSIQGPHYEQYF	TGTGCCAGTAGTATTCAGGGGCCCCACTACGAGCAGTACTTC
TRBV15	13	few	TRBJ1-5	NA	CATSREPNQPQHF	TGTGCCACCAGCAGAGAGCCCAATCAGCCCCAGCATTTT
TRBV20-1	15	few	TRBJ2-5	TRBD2	CSARNRLAGAQVQYF	TGCAGTGCCCGCAACCGACTAGCGGGGGCTCAGGTCCAGTACTTC
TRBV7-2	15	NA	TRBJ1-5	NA	CASSPPGTSNQPQHF	TGTGCCAGCAGCCCTCCGGGAACCAGCAATCAGCCCCAGCATTTT
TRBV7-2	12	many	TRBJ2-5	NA	CASSQTAETQYF	TGTGCCAGCAGCCAAACCGCGGAGACCCAGTACTTC
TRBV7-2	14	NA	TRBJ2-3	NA	CASSLNILQATQYF	TGTGCCAGCAGCTTAAACATCCTCCAGGCTACGCAGTATTTT
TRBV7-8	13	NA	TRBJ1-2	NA	CASSLGVTRGYTF	TGTGCCAGCAGCCTCGGTGTCACTCGGGGCTACACCTTC
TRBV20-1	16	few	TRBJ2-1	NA	CSARDRAGWDSPRQFF	TGCAGTGCTAGAGATAGGGCGGGTTGGGACTCCCCACGGCAGTTCTTC
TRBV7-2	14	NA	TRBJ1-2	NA	CASSLASSAGGYTF	TGTGCCAGCAGCTTAGCAAGCTCCGCGGGGGGCTACACCTTC
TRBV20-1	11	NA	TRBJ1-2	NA	CSANDGPGYTF	TGCAGTGCTAACGACGGTCCGGGCTACACCTTC
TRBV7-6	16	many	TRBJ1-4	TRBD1	CASSWDRGRTNEKLFF	TGTGCCAGCAGCTGGGACAGGGGAAGAACTAATGAAAAACTGTTTTTT
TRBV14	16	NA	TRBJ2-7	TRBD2	CASSRKLAGESYEQYF	TGTGCCAGCAGCCGGAAACTAGCGGGAGAATCCTACGAGCAGTACTTC
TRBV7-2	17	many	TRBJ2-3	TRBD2	CASSLGPIAGGTDTQYF	TGTGCCAGCAGCTTGGGGCCCATAGCGGGAGGAACAGATACGCAGTATTTT
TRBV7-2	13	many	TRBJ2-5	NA	CASSLRRQETQYF	TGTGCCAGCAGCTTAAGGAGGCAAGAGACCCAGTACTTC
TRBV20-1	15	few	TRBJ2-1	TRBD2	CSAVGTSGGRGEQFF	TGCAGTGCTGTTGGGACTAGCGGGGGGCGGGGTGAGCAGTTCTTC
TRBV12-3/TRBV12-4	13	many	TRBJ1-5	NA	CASSLKGGQPQHF	TGTGCCAGCAGTTTGAAGGGAGGACAGCCCCAGCATTTT
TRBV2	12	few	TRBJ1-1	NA	CASQRSNTEAFF	TGTGCCAGCCAGAGATCAAACACTGAAGCTTTCTTT
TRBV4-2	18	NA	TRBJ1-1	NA	CASSQDRRRGPLNTEAFF	TGTGCCAGCAGCCAAGATCGGCGAAGGGGTCCTCTGAACACTGAAGCTTTCTTT
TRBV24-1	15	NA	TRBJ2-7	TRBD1	CATSGLTGEAYEQYF	TGTGCCACCAGTGGCCTGACAGGGGAGGCCTACGAGCAGTACTTC
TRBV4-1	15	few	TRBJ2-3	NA	CASSQDPAGTDTQYF	TGCGCCAGCAGCCAGGACCCGGCAGGCACAGATACGCAGTATTTT
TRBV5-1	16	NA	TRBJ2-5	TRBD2	CASSLAVSGSGETQYF	TGCGCCAGCAGCTTGGCGGTGAGCGGGAGCGGTGAGACCCAGTACTTC
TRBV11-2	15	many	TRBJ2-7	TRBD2	CASSPGLAGSYEQYF	TGTGCCAGCAGCCCCGGACTAGCGGGCTCCTACGAGCAGTACTTC
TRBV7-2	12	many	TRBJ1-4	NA	CASSFLSEKLFF	TGTGCCAGCAGCTTCCTAAGCGAAAAACTGTTTTTT
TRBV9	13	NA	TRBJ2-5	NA	CASSIGQMETQYF	TGTGCCAGCAGCATTGGACAGATGGAGACCCAGTACTTC
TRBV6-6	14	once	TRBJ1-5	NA	CASSYRSVSQPQHF	TGTGCCAGCAGTTACCGTTCAGTGAGTCAGCCCCAGCATTTT
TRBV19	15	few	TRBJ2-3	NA	CASSWGSSGPDTQYF	TGTGCCAGTAGCTGGGGGAGTTCGGGGCCGGATACGCAGTATTTT
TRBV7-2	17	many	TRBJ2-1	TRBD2	CASSLVPSGTSNNEQFF	TGTGCCAGCAGCTTAGTACCTAGCGGGACATCTAACAATGAGCAGTTCTTC
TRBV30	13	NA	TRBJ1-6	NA	CAWSEMDSSPLHF	TGTGCCTGGAGCGAGATGGACAGTTCACCCCTCCACTTT
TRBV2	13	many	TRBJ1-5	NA	CASHRRSNQPQHF	TGTGCCAGTCATCGACGGAGCAATCAGCCCCAGCATTTT
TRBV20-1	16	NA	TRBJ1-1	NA	CSARDTVLGGDTEAFF	TGCAGTGCTAGAGATACGGTCCTTGGGGGAGACACTGAAGCTTTCTTT
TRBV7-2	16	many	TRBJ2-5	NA	CASSLEGPGLGATQYF	TGTGCCAGCAGCTTAGAGGGACCCGGTCTAGGGGCGACCCAGTACTTC
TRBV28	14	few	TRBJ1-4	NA	CASSLRGADEKLFF	TGTGCCAGCAGTTTGCGGGGGGCTGATGAAAAACTGTTTTTT
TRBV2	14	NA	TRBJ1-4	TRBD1	CASSALDRGEKLFF	TGTGCCAGCAGTGCCCTAGACAGGGGCGAAAAACTGTTTTTT
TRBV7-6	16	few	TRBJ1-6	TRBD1	CASSLRTGSYNSPLHF	TGTGCCAGCAGCTTACGGACAGGCTCCTATAATTCACCCCTCCACTTT
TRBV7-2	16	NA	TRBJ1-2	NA	CASSLAGTAVGYGYTF	TGTGCCAGCAGCTTAGCCGGGACGGCCGTCGGATATGGCTACACCTTC
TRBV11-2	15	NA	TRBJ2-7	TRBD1	CASSFGTALSYEQYF	TGTGCCAGCAGCTTCGGGACAGCACTCTCCTACGAGCAGTACTTC
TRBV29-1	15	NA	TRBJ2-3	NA	CSVEGASTNTDTQYF	TGCAGCGTGGAAGGGGCCTCTACAAACACAGATACGCAGTATTTT
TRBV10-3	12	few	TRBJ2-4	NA	CAISTSGNIQYF	TGTGCCATCAGTACGTCCGGAAACATTCAGTACTTC
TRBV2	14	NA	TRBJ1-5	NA	CASSRDGDGQPQHF	TGTGCCAGCAGCCGGGACGGAGATGGTCAGCCCCAGCATTTT
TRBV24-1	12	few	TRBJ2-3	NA	CATSDGADTQYF	TGTGCCACCAGTGATGGCGCTGATACGCAGTATTTT
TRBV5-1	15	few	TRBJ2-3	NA	CASSLNRENTDTQYF	TGCGCCAGCAGCTTGAACCGGGAAAACACAGATACGCAGTATTTT
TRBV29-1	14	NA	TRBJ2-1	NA	CSARAQDLRNEQFF	TGCAGCGCCCGGGCGCAGGACCTACGCAATGAGCAGTTCTTC
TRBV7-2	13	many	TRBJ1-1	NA	CASGNHQNTEAFF	TGTGCCAGCGGCAACCATCAGAACACTGAAGCTTTCTTT
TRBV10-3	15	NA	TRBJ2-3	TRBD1	CAISTGTGGRDTQYF	TGTGCCATCAGTACAGGGACAGGGGGAAGAGATACGCAGTATTTT